This TCR beta chain was retrieved from a study of blood T cell repertoires in COVID-19. As for the study in general: Collection of acute and convalescent COVID-19 samples took place in the United States, Italy and Spain. From T cells, B-cell-depleted T cells, or PBMCs came the material, which was cDNA or gDNA.

Per the study methods: From reference gene primer amplification, estimates of nucleated cell counts were derived. Repertoires were generated with immunoSEQ multiplex PCR, while TCRdb's copy carries only in-frame clones and drops some. Clonal size and the V and J genes are those of that table, whereas D and trimming came from the DNA. This table has some 130,000 clones, about 79% appearing once. The germline V gene encodes CDR1 SGHTA and CDR2 FQGNSA. V shed 4 bases and J shed 8 bases, with 15 bases lying between them. The CDR3 is 14 amino acids. This clone is a singleton in its sample. The sample comprised peripheral blood. V gene TRBV7-2 combines with J gene TRBJ2-1; D gene unclear. The sequence was obtained from a woman between 50 and 59 years old with acute or convalescent COVID-19. The CDR3 protein is CASSSRPPRYEQFF. CDR3 DNA sequence: TGTGCCAGCAGCTCTAGGCCTCCCAGATATGAGCAGTTCTTC.